A selection of T cell receptor beta chains follows, all from one sample in a study of blood T cell repertoires in COVID-19. The method was immunoSEQ multiplex PCR; TCRdb's version includes in-frame clones alone and lacks a portion of them. In the table there are about 60,000 clones, 80% to 90% of which are singletons. The sequenced sample was peripheral blood. The receptors derive from a human donor in a cohort sampled during active COVID-19. The CDR3 runs from the conserved cysteine through the conserved F or W. Fields, in order: V gene, D gene, J gene, clone size, CDR3 protein, CDR3 DNA. A D gene is named only where the DNA matches it firmly. Clone sizes are given selectively: once, few, many, or a class where the clone is expanded.

V gene: TRBV7-8
D gene: .
J gene: TRBJ2-3
clone size: .
CDR3 protein: CASSPNLDTQYF
CDR3 DNA: TGTGCCAGCAGCCCCAATTTGGATACGCAGTATTTT

V gene: TRBV27
D gene: .
J gene: TRBJ1-5
clone size: .
CDR3 protein: CASSFTLNQPQHF
CDR3 DNA: TGTGCCAGCAGTTTCACCCTAAATCAGCCCCAGCATTTT

V gene: TRBV7-2
D gene: .
J gene: TRBJ2-4
clone size: .
CDR3 protein: CASSSRVLAKNIQYF
CDR3 DNA: TGTGCCAGCAGCTCCCGGGTACTAGCCAAAAACATTCAGTACTTC

V gene: TRBV3-1/TRBV3-2
D gene: TRBD2
J gene: TRBJ2-4
clone size: .
CDR3 protein: CASSQDRALAEKNIQYF
CDR3 DNA: TGTGCCAGCAGCCAAGATCGGGCACTAGCGGAAAAAAACATTCAGTACTTC

V gene: TRBV19
D gene: .
J gene: TRBJ1-5
clone size: .
CDR3 protein: CASRTREGWGYQPQHF
CDR3 DNA: TGTGCCAGTCGGACCAGGGAGGGGTGGGGATATCAGCCCCAGCATTTT

V gene: TRBV6-5
D gene: TRBD1
J gene: TRBJ1-3
clone size: .
CDR3 protein: CASSLGQGARNTIYF
CDR3 DNA: TGTGCCAGCAGTCTCGGACAGGGGGCCCGAAACACCATATATTTT

V gene: TRBV5-1
D gene: TRBD1
J gene: TRBJ2-7
clone size: .
CDR3 protein: CASSSGTGSGGEQYF
CDR3 DNA: TGCGCCAGCAGCTCCGGGACAGGAAGTGGGGGCGAGCAGTACTTC

V gene: TRBV5-4
D gene: TRBD1
J gene: TRBJ2-4
clone size: .
CDR3 protein: CASSLESGQVQYF
CDR3 DNA: TGTGCCAGCAGCTTGGAATCGGGACAGGTTCAGTACTTC

V gene: TRBV2
D gene: .
J gene: TRBJ1-5
clone size: once
CDR3 protein: CASNQDGRGQPQHF
CDR3 DNA: TGTGCCAGCAACCAAGATGGGAGGGGGCAGCCCCAGCATTTT

V gene: TRBV5-1
D gene: TRBD2
J gene: TRBJ2-5
clone size: .
CDR3 protein: CASSQGLAGVRETQYF
CDR3 DNA: TGCGCCAGCAGCCAGGGACTAGCGGGAGTTAGGGAGACCCAGTACTTC

V gene: TRBV30
D gene: .
J gene: TRBJ1-5
clone size: few
CDR3 protein: CAWRSGTSISHSNQPQHF
CDR3 DNA: TGTGCCTGGAGGTCCGGGACAAGCATCTCTCATAGCAATCAGCCCCAGCATTTT